A selection of T cell receptor beta chains follows, all from one sample in a study of metastatic and nonmetastatic thyroid tumors. Using MiXCR, TCRdb reanalyzed the PCR reads. The sample shows 32,000 or so clones, over 15% of them seen only once. The sequenced sample consisted of blood. These receptors were taken from a male donor with papillary thyroid cancer or a benign thyroid nodule (not recorded which). Some clones in this sample may be carry-over from other donors' samples. Both conserved end residues are part of each CDR3. D genes are given only for firm matches. Where a row states a size, it is once, few, many or the class of an expanded clone; other rows omit it.

TRBD1 many TRBJ1-5 TRBV10-1 TGCGCCAGCAGTGAAGGGGGCGCGAATCAGCCCCAGCATTTT CASSEGGANQPQHF
. . TRBJ2-1 TRBV9 TGTGCCAGCAGCGTATACAATGAGCAGTTCTTC CASSVYNEQFF
. many TRBJ2-3 TRBV20-1 TGCAGTGCTACAACAGATACGCAGTATTTT CSATTDTQYF
. . TRBJ1-5 TRBV28 TGTGCCAGCAGCCCCCCGGGGACCTTCCCTTATCAGCCCCAGCATTTT CASSPPGTFPYQPQHF
TRBD2 many TRBJ2-3 TRBV13 TGTGCCAGCAGCTTAGTCCGCGGGGGAAACACAGATACGCAGTATTTT CASSLVRGGNTDTQYF
TRBD2 . TRBJ2-1 TRBV6-1 TGTGCCAGCTGCACACAGAGCGGGGTGTCCTATGAGCAGTTCTTC CASCTQSGVSYEQFF
. many TRBJ2-1 TRBV3-1 TGTGCCAGCAGTCACACCCCCAATGAGCAGTTCTTC CASSHTPNEQFF
. many TRBJ2-1 TRBV7-6 TGTGCCAGCAGCCCCCGGGAGAAGATCAGAGATGAGCAGTTCTTC CASSPREKIRDEQFF
TRBD1 many TRBJ2-7 TRBV4-3 TGCGCCAGCAGCCAAAGACAGGGGAGCGTCTACGAGCAGTACTTC CASSQRQGSVYEQYF
TRBD1 many TRBJ1-3 TRBV11-2 TGTGCCAGCAGCGCGGGACAGGGAATCTCTGGAAACACCATATATTTT CASSAGQGISGNTIYF
TRBD2 many TRBJ2-7 TRBV5-1 TGCGCCAGCAGCTTAGGCGGGGAGGGTCCCTACGAGCAGTACTTC CASSLGGEGPYEQYF
. . TRBJ2-6 TRBV6-5 TGTGCCAGCAGTTCTTACAGGGCTTTCCTCTCTGGGGCCAACGTCCTGACTTTC CASSSYRAFLSGANVLTF
TRBD1 many TRBJ1-2 TRBV30 TGTGCCTGGAATGATCAATGGCGGGACAGTCGAAACTATGGCTACACCTTC CAWNDQWRDSRNYGYTF
. many TRBJ2-5 TRBV5-6 TGTGCCAGCAGCTTTCTGGGCCAAGAGACCCAGTACTTC CASSFLGQETQYF
. few TRBJ1-5 TRBV12-3/TRBV12-4 TGTGCCAGCAGTTCGGGCCTGGGGGGTCAGCCCCAGCATTTT CASSSGLGGQPQHF
TRBD2 many TRBJ2-3 TRBV30 TGTGCCTGGAGTTCCCCCCTCGTTAGCGGGGGGGCATCAGATACGCAGTATTTT CAWSSPLVSGGASDTQYF
. . TRBJ2-7 TRBV27 TGTGCCAGCAGTTACAGGTTCGGATCCTCCTACGAGCAGTACTTC CASSYRFGSSYEQYF
TRBD1 many TRBJ2-1 TRBV5-1 TGCGCCAGCAGCTACGGGACAGGGGGCTCCTACAATGAGCAGTTCTTC CASSYGTGGSYNEQFF
. many TRBJ2-7 TRBV5-6 TGTGCCAGCAGCTTGTCCAGCTACGAGCAGTACTTC CASSLSSYEQYF
. . TRBJ2-3 TRBV5-6 TGTGCCAGCAGCTTGTGGACTATCGGGAATAAAAATACGCAGTATTTT CASSLWTIGNKNTQYF
. . TRBJ1-2 TRBV24-1 TGTGCCACCAGTGACCACAGGGAGGGCTATGGCTACACCTTC CATSDHREGYGYTF
TRBD1 few TRBJ2-5 TRBV28 TGTGCCAGCAGTTCCCTGACAGGGGGTGACGAGACACAGTACTTC CASSSLTGGDETQYF
TRBD2 . TRBJ2-1 TRBV12-5 TGTGCTAGTGGTTCCTCCCGGTGGGAGGGCAATGAGCAGTTCTTC CASGSSRWEGNEQFF
TRBD1 many TRBJ1-1 TRBV28 TGTGCCAGCAGGGTACGTCCAGGGGGCGCGGGGAACACTGAAGCTTTCTTT CASRVRPGGAGNTEAFF
. . TRBJ2-1 TRBV6-2/TRBV6-3 TGTGCCAGCAGTTACGGAGGGGGCGACGTGAATGAGCAGTTCTTC CASSYGGGDVNEQFF
. . TRBJ1-3 TRBV6-1 TGTGCCAGCAGTCCTGGCAGGGCTGGAAACACCATATATTTT CASSPGRAGNTIYF
. many TRBJ1-4 TRBV20-1 TGCAGTGGGGATCTTAATGAAAAACTGTTTTTT CSGDLNEKLFF
. many TRBJ1-1 TRBV12-3/TRBV12-4 TGTGCCAGCAGTTCCGGCGACACAAACACTGAAGCTTTCTTT CASSSGDTNTEAFF
. many TRBJ1-6 TRBV7-9 TGTGCCAGCAGCTCAGTAAATCGACAAGATAATTCACCCCTCCACTTT CASSSVNRQDNSPLHF
. few TRBJ2-7 TRBV2 TGTGCCAGCAGTTCCCGGGAGTGCTACGAGCAGTACTTC CASSSRECYEQYF
TRBD1 . TRBJ2-5 TRBV6-1 TGTGCCAGCAGTGGGACAGGGCTGGGAGAGACCCAGTACTTC CASSGTGLGETQYF
TRBD2 . TRBJ2-1 TRBV12-3/TRBV12-4 TGTGCCAGCAGTTTGGGGACTAGTGTTAATGAGCAGTTCTTC CASSLGTSVNEQFF
. few TRBJ1-5 TRBV19 TGTGCCAGTAGCGTGGAGTTTACCCAGCCCCAGCATTTT CASSVEFTQPQHF
TRBD2 . TRBJ2-2 TRBV30 TGTGCCTGGATTGGCGGGAGATACACCGTGGAGCTGTTTTTT CAWIGGRYTVELFF
TRBD2 many TRBJ2-7 TRBV20-1 TGCAGTGCTAGTCCACTAGCGGGGGTCTCCTACGAGCAGTACTTC CSASPLAGVSYEQYF
TRBD2 once TRBJ2-3 TRBV7-8 TGTGCCAGCAGCTTAGGTAGTAGCGGGGACGAGGATACGCAGTATTTT CASSLGSSGDEDTQYF
. . TRBJ2-1 TRBV6-1 TGTGCCAGCAGTGAAATCTATGAGCAGTTCTTC CASSEIYEQFF
. . TRBJ2-1 TRBV12-3/TRBV12-4 TGTGCCAGCAGTTTTGGGCAGGGCTCCTACAATGAGCAGTTCTTC CASSFGQGSYNEQFF
TRBD2 many TRBJ2-1 TRBV2 TGTGCCAGCAGTGTGATTCCACTAGCGGCCAATGAGCAGTTCTTC CASSVIPLAANEQFF
. medium-sized TRBJ1-2 TRBV28 TGTGCCAGCAGTTTTCGTCCGCGTCGGGCGGATTATGGCTACACCTTC CASSFRPRRADYGYTF
TRBD2 . TRBJ2-1 TRBV5-1 TGCGCCAGCAGCACCGAAGCGGGAGATGACTACAATGAGCAGTTCTTC CASSTEAGDDYNEQFF
. few TRBJ2-6 TRBV6-1 TGTGCCAGCAGTTCCCCGGGCGTTAGGCTTGGGTCCAACGTCCTGACTTTC CASSSPGVRLGSNVLTF
TRBD1 many TRBJ1-3 TRBV19 TGTGCCAGTAGTCCAACAGGGGTCGGGGGAAACACCATATATTTT CASSPTGVGGNTIYF
TRBD1 many TRBJ2-2 TRBV7-8 TGTGCCAGCAGCTTAGGGGACAGGGGTATAGCCGGGGAGCTGTTTTTT CASSLGDRGIAGELFF
. many TRBJ1-6 TRBV7-9 TGTGCCAGCAGCTTATACGGGGGGCTTGCCAATTCACCCCTCCACTTT CASSLYGGLANSPLHF
. . TRBJ2-1 TRBV28 TGTGCCAGCAGTTCACCGGGACCCAATGAGCAGTTCTTC CASSSPGPNEQFF
. many TRBJ2-7 TRBV7-9 TGTGCCAGCAACCCAACAGGGTCCCCTTCCTACGAGCAGTACTTC CASNPTGSPSYEQYF